The 21 T cell receptor beta chains below come from one sample, sequenced in a study of blood T cell repertoires in COVID-19. Sequencing used immunoSEQ multiplex PCR; TCRdb keeps in-frame clones, though not all of them. This sample has tens of thousands of clones, with more than 70% found just once. Sequencing input: peripheral blood. These receptors were taken from a man between 65 and 85 years old with acute or convalescent COVID-19.

The CDR3 is CASSYSGTGTDTQYF. The CDR3 DNA is TGTGCCAGCAGTTACTCGGGGACTGGCACAGATACGCAGTATTTT. The V and J genes are TRBV6-5 and TRBJ2-3, with D perhaps TRBD2 (6 bases). V was trimmed by 0 bases and J by 1 base, leaving 8 bases between them. Germline values: CDR1 MNHEY, CDR2 SVGAGI. This CDR3 has 15 residues.

This clone occurred once. This rearrangement joins TRBV28 to TRBJ1-4, with D hard to call. V was cut by 4 bases and J by 0 bases, with 9 bases left in between. The CDR3 has 15 amino acids. The V gene's germline CDR1 is MDHEN and CDR2 SYDVKM. For the CDR3, the DNA is TGTGCCAGCAGTTACCCAGGATCAACTAATGAAAAACTGTTTTTT. Amino acids: CASSYPGSTNEKLFF.

CDR3 protein: CASSYPSGGSSYEQYF. The CDR3 DNA reads as TGTGCCAGCAGTTACCCAAGCGGGGGGTCCTCCTACGAGCAGTACTTC. The chain joins TRBV6-5 to TRBJ2-7, with 9 bases fitting TRBD2. Germline lookup yields CDR1 MNHEY and CDR2 SVGAGI. J lost 0 bases, V lost 2 bases, and 5 bases had no gene match. The CDR3 length is 16 residues.

This clone showed up just once. The chain employs TRBV9 and TRBJ2-2, with TRBD2 identical over 7 bases. Germline-derived CDR1 and CDR2 are SGDLS and YYNGEE. Trimming at V came to 2 bases and at J to 7 bases, leaving 14 bases not matched to a gene. The CDR3 has 17 residues. In DNA, the CDR3 is TGTGCCAGCAGCGTCCTGCTAGCGGCGCCACCCCACGGGGAGCTGTTTTTT. This sequence encodes CASSVLLAAPPHGELFF.

This chain joins TRBV7-2 and TRBJ1-1; the match to TRBD1 covers 7 bases. Looked up from germline, CDR1 is SGHTA and CDR2 is FQGNSA. The CDR3 has 13 amino acids. Trimming removed 5 bases from V and 8 bases from J; junction bases left unmatched: 8. The CDR3: CASSPDRVEEAFF. CDR3 bases: TGTGCCAGCAGCCCCGACAGGGTTGAGGAAGCTTTCTTT.

The V gene is TRBV5-1, the J gene TRBJ1-2; 8 bases are a match to TRBD1. J lost 8 bases, V lost 5 bases, and 8 bases had no gene match. The CDR3 is 13 amino acids. The V gene's germline CDR1 is SGHRS and CDR2 YFSETQ. The CDR3 DNA reads TGCGCCAGCAGACTCCGGACAGGGAGCGGCTACACCTTC. Translated: CASRLRTGSGYTF.

The chain joins TRBV7-3 to TRBJ2-1; D not resolved. The V end lost 5 bases, the J end lost 0 bases, and 14 bases lay between the germline ends. This CDR3 has 16 residues. Germline loops: CDR1 SGHTA, CDR2 FQGTGA. CDR3 nucleotide sequence: TGTGCCAGCAGCCTTTTTTTAGAGAGCTCCTACAATGAGCAGTTCTTC. Protein: CASSLFLESSYNEQFF.

The rearrangement uses TRBV7-2 and TRBJ2-3, with 9 positions matching TRBD2. This CDR3 is 16 amino acids long. Germline CDR1 SGHTA, CDR2 FQGNSA. With 3 bases clipped from V and 3 bases from J, the junction kept 7 bases outside the gene matches. CDR3 sequence: CASSFQRGALTDTQYF. CDR3 nucleotide sequence: TGTGCCAGCAGCTTTCAGCGGGGGGCGTTAACAGATACGCAGTATTTT.

Details on this clone: Its ends do not fully match the called genes, so a read error is possible. The V gene is TRBV12-3 or TRBV12-4, the J gene TRBJ1-4, with 8 bases identical to TRBD1. The CDR3 spans 12 residues. The CDR3 spells CASSPGDRGHRF. In nucleotides, the CDR3 is TGTGCCAGCAGCCCTGGAGACAGGGGCCACCGTTTT.

V and J are TRBV9 and TRBJ1-2; 11 bases are shared with TRBD1. J gave up 2 bases and V 5 bases, and 2 bases lay outside the gene matches. Germline V CDR1 and CDR2: SGDLS, YYNGEE. CDR3 length: 14 residues. In nucleotides, the CDR3 is TGTGCCAGCAGGGGACAGGGGGGAAACTATGGCTACACCTTC. Amino acids: CASRGQGGNYGYTF.

This rearrangement joins TRBV4-3 to TRBJ2-1, with 8 bases aligning to TRBD1. The V segment lost 2 bases and the J segment 9 bases; nucleotides outside the gene matches: 12. The germline V gene has CDR1 LGHNA and CDR2 YSLEER. The CDR3 spans 16 residues. The CDR3 DNA reads TGCGCCAGCAGCCAAAAATCCCCGAACAGGGGGAGTGAGCAGTTCTTC. Its translation: CASSQKSPNRGSEQFF.

The sample holds a few counts of this clone. The chain combines TRBV4-1 with TRBJ1-2; 8 nucleotides align to TRBD1. CDR1 is MGHRA and CDR2 is YSYEKL in the germline V gene. V was clipped by 1 base and J by 11 bases; unmatched bases: 21. The CDR3 totals 18 residues. The CDR3 protein is CASSQATPGGQGALGYTF. The DNA of the CDR3 is TGCGCCAGCAGCCAAGCCACCCCAGGGGGGCAGGGGGCTCTTGGGTACACCTTC.

CDR3 bases: TGTGCCAGCAGCCCAGAGGGGGCTGGGGCCAACGTCCTGACTTTC. It encodes CASSPEGAGANVLTF. The gene calls are TRBV7-9 and TRBJ2-6, with a weak D call TRBD1 (6 bases). The CDR3 runs to 15 residues. Trimming left V 5 bases short and J 2 bases short, with 10 bases between. Germline V lookup: CDR1 SEHNR, CDR2 FQNEAQ (reference sequence).

The chain combines TRBV10-3 with TRBJ1-2; a possible D gene is TRBD1 (6 bases). The V end was cut by 4 bases, the J end by 4 bases, with 16 bases between. The CDR3 covers 15 residues. Germline V gene data show CDR1 as ENHRY and CDR2 as SYGVKD. CDR3 loop: CAISGPGQGIYGYTF. The DNA of the CDR3 is TGTGCCATCAGTGGGCCTGGGCAGGGGATCTATGGCTACACCTTC.

The rearrangement joins TRBV9 to TRBJ1-3; D gene unclear. Per germline, CDR1 SGDLS and CDR2 YYNGEE. V shed 0 bases and J shed 2 bases, with 6 bases lying between them. The CDR3 extends over 14 amino acids. The CDR3 loop reads CASSVDETGNTIYF. DNA of the CDR3: TGTGCCAGCAGCGTAGACGAGACTGGAAACACCATATATTTT.

The CDR3 protein is CASSLRTTLYGYTF. CDR3 sequence (DNA): TGTGCCAGCAGTTTAAGGACAACGCTATATGGCTACACCTTC. The chain recombines TRBV28 with TRBJ1-2, with D perhaps matching TRBD1 (5 bases). Trimming took 2 bases from V and 5 from J, leaving 12 bases between them. Germline V gene data show CDR1 as MDHEN and CDR2 as SYDVKM. There are 14 residues in the CDR3.

The J gene is TRBJ2-5, the V gene TRBV6-1; the match to TRBD2 covers 8 bases. The trim removed 3 bases at V and 5 bases at J, leaving 11 bases unmatched. This CDR3 is 16 amino acids long. Looked up from germline, CDR1 is MNHNS and CDR2 is SASEGT. The CDR3, as DNA: TGTGCCAGCAGTGAGTGGACTAGCTATGCGCCCGAGACCCAGTACTTC. Its protein product is CASSEWTSYAPETQYF.

The V and J genes are TRBV5-8 and TRBJ2-3, with D tentatively TRBD1 (5 bases). The V and J ends lost 3 bases and 4 bases respectively, with 18 bases between them. The germline V gene encodes CDR1 SGHTS and CDR2 YDEGEE. The CDR3 runs 16 residues. The chain's CDR3 is CASSSQPLLGPDTQYF. CDR3 in DNA: TGTGCCAGCAGCTCACAACCCCTACTGGGGCCAGATACGCAGTATTTT.

The V gene is TRBV19, the J gene TRBJ1-2, with D uncertain. Germline loops: CDR1 LNHDA, CDR2 SQIVND (reference sequence). V dropped 5 bases and J dropped 1 base, with 14 bases sitting between them. This CDR3 contains 15 residues. The CDR3 sequence is CASSLQPPLNYGYTF. CDR3 DNA sequence: TGTGCCAGTAGTCTACAGCCACCACTTAACTATGGCTACACCTTC.

This chain joins TRBV5-1 and TRBJ2-5; TRBD1 aligns across 9 bases. This CDR3 has 17 residues. V lost 3 bases to trimming and J lost 4 bases; unmatched junction nucleotides: 13. CDR1 is SGHRS, CDR2 YFSETQ, per germline. This chain's CDR3 is CASSSTGGFAVGETQYF. The DNA for the CDR3 is TGCGCCAGCAGCTCGACAGGGGGATTTGCGGTTGGAGAGACCCAGTACTTC. Together with reference TRBV5-1 and TRBJ2-5, the CDR3 gives the full variable domain: KAGVTQTPRYLIKTRGQQVTLSCSPISGHRSVSWYQQTPGQGLQFLFEYFSETQRNKGNFPGRFSGRQFSNSRSEMNVSTLELGDSALYLCASSSTGGFAVGETQYFGPGTRLLVL.

The rearrangement links TRBV9 to TRBJ2-3, with a possible D match to TRBD2 (5 bases). The CDR3 sequence is 16 residues long. Germline V gives CDR1 SGDLS, CDR2 YYNGEE. V was trimmed by 0 bases and J by 1 base, leaving 12 bases between them. The CDR3 DNA is TGTGCCAGCAGCGTAGATGCGGGTTACGGCACAGATACGCAGTATTTT. It translates to CASSVDAGYGTDTQYF.